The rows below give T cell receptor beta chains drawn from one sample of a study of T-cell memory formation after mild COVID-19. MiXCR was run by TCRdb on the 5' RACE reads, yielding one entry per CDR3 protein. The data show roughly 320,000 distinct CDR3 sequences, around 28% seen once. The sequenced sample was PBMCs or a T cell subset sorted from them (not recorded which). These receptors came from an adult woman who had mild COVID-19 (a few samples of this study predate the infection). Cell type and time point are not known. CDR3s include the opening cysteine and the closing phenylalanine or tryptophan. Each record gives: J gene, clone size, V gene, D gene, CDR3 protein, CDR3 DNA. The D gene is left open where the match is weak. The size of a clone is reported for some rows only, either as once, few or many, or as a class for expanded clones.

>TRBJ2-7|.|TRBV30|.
CASTPPGATYEQYF
TGTGCCTCCACCCCGCCGGGAGCTACCTACGAGCAGTACTTC
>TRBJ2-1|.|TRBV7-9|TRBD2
CASSLSTLTAGGMWNEQFF
TGTGCCAGCAGCTTAAGTACCCTCACGGCGGGAGGGATGTGGAATGAGCAGTTCTTC
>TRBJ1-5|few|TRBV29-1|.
CSVEEGRGNQPQHF
TGCAGCGTTGAGGAAGGACGTGGCAATCAGCCCCAGCATTTT
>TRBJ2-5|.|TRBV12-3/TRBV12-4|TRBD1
CASRGDSGETQYF
TGTGCCAGCAGGGGGGACAGTGGGGAGACCCAGTACTTC
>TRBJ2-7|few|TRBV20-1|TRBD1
CSVGTGEASHEQYF
TGCAGTGTGGGAACAGGGGAAGCCTCTCACGAGCAGTACTTC
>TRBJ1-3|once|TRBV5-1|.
CASSLAGPTSGNTIYF
TGCGCCAGCAGCTTGGCGGGACCGACCTCTGGAAACACCATATATTTT
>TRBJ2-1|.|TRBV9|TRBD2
CASSPRTSGRNEQFF
TGTGCCAGCAGCCCGCGGACTAGCGGGAGGAATGAGCAGTTCTTC
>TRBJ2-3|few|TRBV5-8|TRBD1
CASSLEGQGATDTQYF
TGTGCCAGCAGCTTGGAGGGACAGGGGGCCACAGATACGCAGTATTTT
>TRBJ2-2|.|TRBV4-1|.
CASSQALTGRVRELFF
TGCGCCAGCAGCCAAGCCCTGACAGGGAGGGTTAGGGAGCTGTTTTTT
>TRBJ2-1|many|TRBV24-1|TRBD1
CATSDRTGGSDEQFF
TGTGCCACCAGTGACCGGACAGGGGGCAGCGATGAGCAGTTCTTC
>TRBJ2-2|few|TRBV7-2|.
CASSLQQGSAGELFF
TGTGCCAGCAGCTTACAACAGGGATCTGCCGGGGAGCTGTTTTTT
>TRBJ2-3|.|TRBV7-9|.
CASSWTRSTDTQYF
TGTGCCAGCAGCTGGACTCGATCCACAGATACGCAGTATTTT
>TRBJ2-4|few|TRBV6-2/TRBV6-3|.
CASSPQGALAKNIQYF
TGTGCCAGCAGTCCACAGGGAGCCTTAGCCAAAAACATTCAGTACTTC
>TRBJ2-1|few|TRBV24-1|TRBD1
CATSDLTGVGNEQFF
TGTGCCACCAGTGATCTAACAGGGGTAGGCAATGAGCAGTTCTTC
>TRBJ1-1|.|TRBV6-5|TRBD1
CASTLRTGLPHTEAFF
TGTGCCAGCACCCTACGGACAGGCCTACCGCACACTGAAGCTTTCTTT
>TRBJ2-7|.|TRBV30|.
CAWRNGYEQYF
TGTGCCTGGAGAAATGGGTACGAGCAGTACTTC
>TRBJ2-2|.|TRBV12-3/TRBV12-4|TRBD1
CASSSDRGRTGELFF
TGTGCCAGCAGTTCTGACAGGGGGAGGACCGGGGAGCTGTTTTTT
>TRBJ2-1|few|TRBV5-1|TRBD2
CASSVGLLRDGGNEQFF
TGCGCCAGCAGCGTGGGACTACTGAGGGATGGTGGCAATGAGCAGTTCTTC
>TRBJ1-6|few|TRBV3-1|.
CASSQSPGASPLHF
TGTGCCAGCAGCCAAAGCCCAGGGGCATCACCCCTCCACTTT
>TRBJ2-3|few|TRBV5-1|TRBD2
CASSSGRGVTDTQYF
TGCGCCAGCAGTTCCGGTCGGGGGGTCACAGATACGCAGTATTTT
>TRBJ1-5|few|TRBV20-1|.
CSARGGSNQPQHF
TGCAGTGCTAGAGGGGGATCCAATCAGCCCCAGCATTTT
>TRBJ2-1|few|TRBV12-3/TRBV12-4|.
CASSMTVNEQFF
TGTGCCAGCAGTATGACAGTAAATGAGCAGTTCTTC
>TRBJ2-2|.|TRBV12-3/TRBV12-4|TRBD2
CASSTRTSGLSVVTGELFF
TGTGCCAGCAGTACTCGGACTAGCGGACTAAGCGTTGTAACCGGGGAGCTGTTTTTT
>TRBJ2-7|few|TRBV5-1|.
CASSKGQSYEQYF
TGCGCCAGCAGCAAAGGACAGAGCTACGAGCAGTACTTC
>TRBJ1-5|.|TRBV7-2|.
CASSPGTSNQPQHF
TGTGCCAGCAGCCCAGGCACTAGCAATCAGCCCCAGCATTTT
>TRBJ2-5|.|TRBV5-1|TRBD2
CASSHGTSTAETQYF
TGCGCCAGCAGCCATGGGACTAGCACCGCGGAGACCCAGTACTTC
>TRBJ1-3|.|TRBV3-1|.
CASSLGHYNTIYF
TGTGCCAGCAGCTTGGGACATTATAACACCATATATTTT
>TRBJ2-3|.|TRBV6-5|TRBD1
CASRPPGGADTQYF
TGTGCCAGCAGGCCTCCAGGGGGCGCAGATACGCAGTATTTT
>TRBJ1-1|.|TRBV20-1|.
CSANKPGLRNTEAFF
TGCAGTGCTAATAAACCGGGACTTCGGAACACTGAAGCTTTCTTT
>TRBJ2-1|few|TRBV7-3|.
CASSSSPGPGAREQFF
TGTGCCAGCAGCTCCTCCCCCGGCCCGGGGGCGCGGGAGCAGTTCTTC
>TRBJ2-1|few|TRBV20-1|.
CSALGNEQFF
TGCAGTGCTCTGGGCAATGAGCAGTTCTTC
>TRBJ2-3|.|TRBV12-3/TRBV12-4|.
CASTDWGRQGSTDTQYF
TGTGCCAGCACGGATTGGGGGCGCCAGGGGAGCACAGATACGCAGTATTTT
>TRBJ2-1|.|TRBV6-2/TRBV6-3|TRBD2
CASSSGITVDEQFF
TGTGCCAGCAGTAGCGGGATAACGGTCGATGAGCAGTTCTTC
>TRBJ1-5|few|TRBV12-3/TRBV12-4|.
CASSFWGGFNQPQHF
TGTGCCAGCAGTTTTTGGGGGGGCTTCAATCAGCCCCAGCATTTT
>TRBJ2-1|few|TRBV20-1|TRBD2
CSANPGLLNEQFF
TGCAGTGCTAACCCGGGACTACTCAATGAGCAGTTCTTC
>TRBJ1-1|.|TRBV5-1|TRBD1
CASSPGTGLSEAFF
TGCGCCAGCAGCCCCGGGACAGGGCTGTCTGAAGCTTTCTTT
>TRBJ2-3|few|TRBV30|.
CAWNANTDTQYF
TGTGCCTGGAATGCCAACACAGATACGCAGTATTTT
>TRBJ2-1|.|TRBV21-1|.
CASSKKRASGGGLNEQFF
TGTGCCAGCAGCAAAAAAAGGGCTTCGGGGGGCGGTCTCAATGAGCAGTTCTTC
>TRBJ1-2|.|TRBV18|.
CASSPSQQRNYGYTF
TGTGCCAGCTCACCGTCCCAGCAGAGAAACTATGGCTACACCTTC
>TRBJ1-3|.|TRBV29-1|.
CSVEVWERNTIYF
TGCAGCGTTGAAGTCTGGGAGAGAAACACCATATATTTT